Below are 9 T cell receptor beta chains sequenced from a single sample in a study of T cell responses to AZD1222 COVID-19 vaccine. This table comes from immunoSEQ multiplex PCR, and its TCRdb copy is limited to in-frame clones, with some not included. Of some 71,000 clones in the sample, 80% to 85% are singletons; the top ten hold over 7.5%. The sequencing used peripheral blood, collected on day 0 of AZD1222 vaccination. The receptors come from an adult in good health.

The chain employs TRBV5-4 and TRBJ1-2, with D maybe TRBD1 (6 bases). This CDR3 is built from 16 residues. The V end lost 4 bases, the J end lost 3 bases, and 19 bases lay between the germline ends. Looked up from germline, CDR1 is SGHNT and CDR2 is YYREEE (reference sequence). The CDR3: CASSDPSTGIDYGYTF. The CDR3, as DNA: TGTGCCAGCAGCGACCCATCGACAGGAATTGACTATGGCTACACCTTC.

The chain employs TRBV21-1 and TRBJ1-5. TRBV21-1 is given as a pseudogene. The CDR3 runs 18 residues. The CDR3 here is CASSKVLGDAGWGQPQHF. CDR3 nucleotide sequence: TGTGCCAGCAGCAAAGTCCTGGGGGACGCCGGGTGGGGTCAGCCCCAGCATTTT.

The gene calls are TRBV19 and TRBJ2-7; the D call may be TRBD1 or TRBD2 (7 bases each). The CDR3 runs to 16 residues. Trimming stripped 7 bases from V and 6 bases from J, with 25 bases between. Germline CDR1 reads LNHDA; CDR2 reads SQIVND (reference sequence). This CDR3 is CASTPLPRGGFGEQYF. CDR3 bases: TGTGCCAGTACCCCGCTTCCCAGGGGGGGGTTCGGCGAGCAGTACTTC. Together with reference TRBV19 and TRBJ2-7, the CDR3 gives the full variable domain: DGGITQSPKYLFRKEGQNVTLSCEQNLNHDAMYWYRQDPGQGLRLIYYSQIVNDFQKGDIAEGYSVSREKKESFPLTVTSAQKNPTAFYLCASTPLPRGGFGEQYFGPGTRLTVT.

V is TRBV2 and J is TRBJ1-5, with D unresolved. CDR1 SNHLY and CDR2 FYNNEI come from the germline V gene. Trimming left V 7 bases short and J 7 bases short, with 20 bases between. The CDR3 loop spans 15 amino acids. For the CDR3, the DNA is TGTGCCAGCACTATACCGGAGGGCACCGGCCAGCCCCAGCATTTT. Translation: CASTIPEGTGQPQHF. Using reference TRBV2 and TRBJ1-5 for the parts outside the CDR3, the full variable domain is EPEVTQTPSHQVTQMGQEVILRCVPISNHLYFYWYRQILGQKVEFLVSFYNNEISEKSEIFDDQFSVERPDGSNFTLKIRSTKLEDSAMYFCASTIPEGTGQPQHFGDGTRLSIL.

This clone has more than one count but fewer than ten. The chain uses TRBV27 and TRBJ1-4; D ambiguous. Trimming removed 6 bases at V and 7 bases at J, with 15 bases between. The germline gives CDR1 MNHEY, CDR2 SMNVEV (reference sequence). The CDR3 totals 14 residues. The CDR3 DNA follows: TGTGCCAGCAGCCAAATCCATGGGAGTGAAAAACTGTTTTTT. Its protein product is CASSQIHGSEKLFF.

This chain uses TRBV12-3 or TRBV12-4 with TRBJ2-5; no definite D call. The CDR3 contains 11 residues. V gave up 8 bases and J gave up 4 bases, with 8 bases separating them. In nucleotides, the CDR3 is TGTGCCAGCCGACGACTAGAGACCCAGTACTTC. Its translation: CASRRLETQYF.

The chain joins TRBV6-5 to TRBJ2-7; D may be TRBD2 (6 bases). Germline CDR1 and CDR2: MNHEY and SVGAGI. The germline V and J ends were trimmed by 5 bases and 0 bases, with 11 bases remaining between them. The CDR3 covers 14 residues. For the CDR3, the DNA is TGTGCCAGCAGTCTGGGGGGTAGCTCCTACGAGCAGTACTTC. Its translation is CASSLGGSSYEQYF.

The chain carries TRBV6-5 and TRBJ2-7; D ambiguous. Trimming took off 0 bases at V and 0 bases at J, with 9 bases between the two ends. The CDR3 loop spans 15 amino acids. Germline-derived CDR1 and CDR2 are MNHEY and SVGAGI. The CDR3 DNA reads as TGTGCCAGCAGTTACTCGGCGGCCAGCTCCTACGAGCAGTACTTC. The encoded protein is CASSYSAASSYEQYF.

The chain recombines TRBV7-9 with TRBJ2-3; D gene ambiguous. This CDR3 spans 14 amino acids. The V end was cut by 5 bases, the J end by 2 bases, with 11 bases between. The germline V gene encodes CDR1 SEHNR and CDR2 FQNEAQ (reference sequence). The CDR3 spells CASSPEAITDTQYF. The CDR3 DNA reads TGTGCCAGCAGCCCAGAGGCGATCACAGATACGCAGTATTTT. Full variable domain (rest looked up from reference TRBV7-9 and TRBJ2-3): DTGVSQNPRHKITKRGQNVTFRCDPISEHNRLYWYRQTLGQGPEFLTYFQNEAQLEKSRLLSDRFSAERPKGSFSTLEIQRTEQGDSAMYLCASSPEAITDTQYFGPGTRLTVL.